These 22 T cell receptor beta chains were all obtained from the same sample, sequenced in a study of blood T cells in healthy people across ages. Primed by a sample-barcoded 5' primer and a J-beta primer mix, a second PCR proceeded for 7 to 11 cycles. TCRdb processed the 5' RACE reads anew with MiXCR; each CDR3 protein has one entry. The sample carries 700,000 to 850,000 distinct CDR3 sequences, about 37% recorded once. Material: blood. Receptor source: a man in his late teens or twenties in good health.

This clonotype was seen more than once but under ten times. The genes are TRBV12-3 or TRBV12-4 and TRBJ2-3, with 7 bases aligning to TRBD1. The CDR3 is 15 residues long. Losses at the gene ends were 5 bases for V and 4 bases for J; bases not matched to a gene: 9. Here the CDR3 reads CASSPGQEKADTQYF. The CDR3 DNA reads TGTGCCAGCAGTCCAGGACAGGAGAAAGCAGATACGCAGTATTTT.

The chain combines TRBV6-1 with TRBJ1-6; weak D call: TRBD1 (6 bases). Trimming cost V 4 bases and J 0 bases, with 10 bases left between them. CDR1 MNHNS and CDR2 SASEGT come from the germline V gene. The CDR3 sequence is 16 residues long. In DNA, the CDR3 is TGTGCCAGCAGTGCGGACAGCAGCTCCTATAATTCACCCCTCCACTTT. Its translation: CASSADSSSYNSPLHF.

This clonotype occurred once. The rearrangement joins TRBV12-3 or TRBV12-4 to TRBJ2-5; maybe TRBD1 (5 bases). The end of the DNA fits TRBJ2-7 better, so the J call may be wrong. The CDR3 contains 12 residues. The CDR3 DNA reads TGTGCCAGCAGCCAGACAGCAAACGAGCAGTACTTC. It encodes CASSQTANEQYF.

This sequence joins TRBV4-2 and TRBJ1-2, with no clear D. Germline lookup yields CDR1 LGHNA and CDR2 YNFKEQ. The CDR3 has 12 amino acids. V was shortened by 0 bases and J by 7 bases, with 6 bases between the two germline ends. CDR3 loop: CASSQEGSGYTF. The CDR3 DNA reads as TGTGCCAGCAGCCAAGAAGGGAGTGGCTACACCTTC.

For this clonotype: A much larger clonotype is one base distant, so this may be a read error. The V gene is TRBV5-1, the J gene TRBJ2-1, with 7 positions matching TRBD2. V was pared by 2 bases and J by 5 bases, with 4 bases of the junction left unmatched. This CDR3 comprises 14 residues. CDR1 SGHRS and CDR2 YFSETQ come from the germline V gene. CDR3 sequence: CASSFGLENNEQFF. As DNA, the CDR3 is TGCGCCAGCAGCTTTGGACTAGAGAACAATGAGCAGTTCTTC.

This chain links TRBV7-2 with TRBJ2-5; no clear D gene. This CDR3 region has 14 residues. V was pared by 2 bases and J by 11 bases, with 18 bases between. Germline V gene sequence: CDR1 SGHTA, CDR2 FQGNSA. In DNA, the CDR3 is TGTGCCAGCAGCTTACCCACCCAAGGTGGTGAGCAGTACTTC. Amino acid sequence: CASSLPTQGGEQYF. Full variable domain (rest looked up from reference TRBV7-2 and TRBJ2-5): GAGVSQSPSNKVTEKGKDVELRCDPISGHTALYWYRQSLGQGLEFLIYFQGNSAPDKSGLPSDRFSAERTGGSVSTLTIQRTQQEDSAVYLCASSLPTQGGEQYFGPGTRLLVL.

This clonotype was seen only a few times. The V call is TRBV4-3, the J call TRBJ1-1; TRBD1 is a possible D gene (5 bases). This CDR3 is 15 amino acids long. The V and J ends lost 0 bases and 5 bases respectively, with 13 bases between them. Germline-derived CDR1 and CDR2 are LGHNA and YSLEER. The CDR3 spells CASSQDFRVVTEAFF. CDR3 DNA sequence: TGCGCCAGCAGCCAAGACTTCAGGGTTGTGACTGAAGCTTTCTTT.

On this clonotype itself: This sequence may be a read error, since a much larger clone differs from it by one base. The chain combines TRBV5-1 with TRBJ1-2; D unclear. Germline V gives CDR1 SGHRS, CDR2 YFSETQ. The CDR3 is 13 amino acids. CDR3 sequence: CANSSWVLYGYTF. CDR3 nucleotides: TGCGCCAACAGCTCCTGGGTGTTATATGGCTACACCTTC.

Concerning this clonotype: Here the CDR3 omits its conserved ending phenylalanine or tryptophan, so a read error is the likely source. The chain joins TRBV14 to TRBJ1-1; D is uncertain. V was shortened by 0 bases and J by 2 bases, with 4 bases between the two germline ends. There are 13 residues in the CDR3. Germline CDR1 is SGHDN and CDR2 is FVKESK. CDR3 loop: CASSQDSNTEAFV. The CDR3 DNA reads TGTGCCAGCAGCCAAGACAGCAACACTGAAGCTTTCGTT.

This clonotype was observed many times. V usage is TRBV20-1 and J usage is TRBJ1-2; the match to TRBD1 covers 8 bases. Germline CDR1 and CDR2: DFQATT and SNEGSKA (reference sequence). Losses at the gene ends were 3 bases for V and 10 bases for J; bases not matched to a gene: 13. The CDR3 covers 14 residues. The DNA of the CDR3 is TGCAGTGCTAGGGGCGACGATGGACAGGGCGCCTACACCTTC. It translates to CSARGDDGQGAYTF.

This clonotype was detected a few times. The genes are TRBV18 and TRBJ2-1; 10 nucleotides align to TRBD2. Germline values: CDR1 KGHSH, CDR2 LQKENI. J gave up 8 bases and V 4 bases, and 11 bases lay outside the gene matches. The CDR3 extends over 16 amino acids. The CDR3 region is CASSRPASGGRDEQFF. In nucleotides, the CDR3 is TGTGCCAGCTCACGACCCGCTAGCGGGGGCAGGGATGAGCAGTTCTTC.

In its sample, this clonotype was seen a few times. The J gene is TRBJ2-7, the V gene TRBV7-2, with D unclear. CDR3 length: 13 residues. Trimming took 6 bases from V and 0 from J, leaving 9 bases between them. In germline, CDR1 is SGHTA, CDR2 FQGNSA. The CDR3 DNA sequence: TGTGCCAGCAGATACTCGTACTCCTACGAGCAGTACTTC. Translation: CASRYSYSYEQYF.

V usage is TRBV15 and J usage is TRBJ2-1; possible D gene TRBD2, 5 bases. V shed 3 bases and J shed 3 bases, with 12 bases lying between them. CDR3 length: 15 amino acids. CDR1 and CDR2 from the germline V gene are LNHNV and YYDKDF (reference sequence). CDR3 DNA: TGTGCCACCAGCAGCGGGAACCGGGACTACAATGAGCAGTTCTTC. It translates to CATSSGNRDYNEQFF.

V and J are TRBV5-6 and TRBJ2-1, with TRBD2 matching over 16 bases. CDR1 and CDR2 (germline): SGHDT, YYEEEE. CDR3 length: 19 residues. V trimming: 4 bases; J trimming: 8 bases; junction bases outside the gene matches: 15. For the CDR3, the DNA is TGTGCCAGCAGCGCGCCGGGACTAGCGGGGGGGTCCGTCATCTATGAGCAGTTCTTC. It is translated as CASSAPGLAGGSVIYEQFF.

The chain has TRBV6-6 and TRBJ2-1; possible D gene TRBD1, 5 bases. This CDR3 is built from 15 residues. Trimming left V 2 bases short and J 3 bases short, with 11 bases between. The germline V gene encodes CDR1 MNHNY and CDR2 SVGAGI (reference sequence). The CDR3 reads CASSYRTLRYNEQFF. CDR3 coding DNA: TGTGCCAGCAGTTACAGGACACTGCGCTACAATGAGCAGTTCTTC.

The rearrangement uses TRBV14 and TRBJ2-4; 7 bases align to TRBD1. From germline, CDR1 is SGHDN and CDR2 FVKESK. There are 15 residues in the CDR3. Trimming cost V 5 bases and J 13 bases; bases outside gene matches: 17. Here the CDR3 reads CASSARRDSYNEQYF. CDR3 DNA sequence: TGTGCCAGCAGCGCACGCCGGGACAGCTACAATGAGCAGTACTTC.

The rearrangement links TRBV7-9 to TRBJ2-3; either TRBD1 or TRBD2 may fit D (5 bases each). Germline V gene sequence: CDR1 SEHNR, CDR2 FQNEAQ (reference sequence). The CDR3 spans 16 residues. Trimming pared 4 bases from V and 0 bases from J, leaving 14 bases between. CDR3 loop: CASSYWGLSSTDTQYF. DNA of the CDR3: TGTGCCAGCAGCTATTGGGGGTTATCTAGCACAGATACGCAGTATTTT.

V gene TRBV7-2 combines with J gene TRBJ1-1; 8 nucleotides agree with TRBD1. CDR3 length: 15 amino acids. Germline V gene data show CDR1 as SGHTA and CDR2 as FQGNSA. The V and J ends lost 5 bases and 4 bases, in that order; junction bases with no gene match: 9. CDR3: CASSVRQGTGTEAFF. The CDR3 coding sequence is TGTGCCAGCAGCGTAAGACAGGGGACTGGCACTGAAGCTTTCTTT.

The CDR3 loop reads CSARDPEGQGFPYEQYF. For the CDR3, the DNA is TGCAGTGCTAGAGATCCCGAGGGGCAGGGATTTCCCTACGAGCAGTACTTC. The chain combines TRBV20-1 with TRBJ2-7; D tentatively fits TRBD1 or TRBD2 (5 bases each). Trimming took 0 bases from V and 2 from J, leaving 20 bases between them. The CDR3 consists of 17 residues. The germline V gene has CDR1 DFQATT and CDR2 SNEGSKA (reference sequence).

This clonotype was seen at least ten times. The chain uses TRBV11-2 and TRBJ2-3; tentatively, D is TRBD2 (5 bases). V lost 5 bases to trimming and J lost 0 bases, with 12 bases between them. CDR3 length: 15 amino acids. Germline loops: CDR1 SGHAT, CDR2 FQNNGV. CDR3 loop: CASSPPGRSTDTQYF. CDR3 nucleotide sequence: TGTGCCAGCAGCCCCCCGGGAAGAAGCACAGATACGCAGTATTTT.

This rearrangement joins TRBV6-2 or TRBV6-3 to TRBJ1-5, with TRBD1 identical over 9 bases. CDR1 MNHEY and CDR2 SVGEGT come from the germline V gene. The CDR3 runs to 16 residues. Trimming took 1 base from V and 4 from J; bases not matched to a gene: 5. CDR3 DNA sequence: TGTGCCAGCAGTTACTACCCCGGGACAGGGAATCAGCCCCAGCATTTT. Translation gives CASSYYPGTGNQPQHF.

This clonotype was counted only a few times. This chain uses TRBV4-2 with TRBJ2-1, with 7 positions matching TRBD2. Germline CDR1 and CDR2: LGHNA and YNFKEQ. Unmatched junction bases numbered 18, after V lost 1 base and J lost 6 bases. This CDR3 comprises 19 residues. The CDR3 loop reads CASSQALLLRTRPTNEQFF. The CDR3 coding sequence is TGTGCCAGCAGCCAAGCCCTCCTTTTGAGGACTAGACCCACCAATGAGCAGTTCTTC.